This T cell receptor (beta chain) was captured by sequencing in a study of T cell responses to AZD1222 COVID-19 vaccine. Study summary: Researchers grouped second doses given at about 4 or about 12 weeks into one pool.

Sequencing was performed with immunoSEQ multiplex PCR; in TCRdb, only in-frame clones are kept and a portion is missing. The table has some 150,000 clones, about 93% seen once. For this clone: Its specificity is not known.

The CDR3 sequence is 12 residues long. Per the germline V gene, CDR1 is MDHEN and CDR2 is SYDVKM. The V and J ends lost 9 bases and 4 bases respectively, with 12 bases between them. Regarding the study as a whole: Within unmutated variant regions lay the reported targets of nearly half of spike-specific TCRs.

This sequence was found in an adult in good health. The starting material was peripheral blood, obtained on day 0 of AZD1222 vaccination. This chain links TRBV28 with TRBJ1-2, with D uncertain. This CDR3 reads CASTVASYGYTF. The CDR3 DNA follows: TGTGCCAGTACCGTGGCCTCCTATGGCTACACCTTC.